This T cell receptor beta chain comes out of a study of blood T cell repertoires in COVID-19. Study details: Specimens from acute and convalescent COVID-19 originated in the United States, Italy and Spain. T cells, B-cell-depleted T cells, or PBMCs supplied cDNA or gDNA.

Trimming pared 0 bases from V and 8 bases from J, leaving 9 bases between. This CDR3 has 13 amino acids. The germline CDR1 and CDR2 sequences are SGDLS and YYNGEE. Original analysis: Amplification of reference gene primers provided the estimated nucleated cell counts. Libraries were prepared by immunoSEQ multiplex PCR; TCRdb keeps only in-frame clonotypes and omits some of them. V and J calls and clone size are given by that table; D and trimming were obtained from the DNA. The profile shows approximately 170,000 clones, around 83% of them singletons. Sequenced input: peripheral blood. The chain joins TRBV9 to TRBJ2-1, with D unclear. The sequence derives from an older woman who had recovered from COVID-19. The CDR3 region is CASSVGPPHEQFF. CDR3 DNA: TGTGCCAGCAGCGTAGGGCCTCCCCATGAGCAGTTCTTC.